These 22 T cell receptor beta chains were sequenced from one sample in a study of technical replicates of blood from a few donors. Libraries were prepared by immunoSEQ multiplex PCR; TCRdb keeps only in-frame clonotypes and omits some of them. This sample has around 70,000 clones, with approximately 95% found just once. Sequencing used T cells isolated from PBMCs. Receptors were obtained from a human donor in good health.

The chain is built from TRBV9 and TRBJ2-5, with 10 bases lining up with TRBD2. V shed 4 bases, J shed 5 bases, and the junction held 8 bases outside the gene matches. Germline V lookup: CDR1 SGDLS, CDR2 YYNGEE. This CDR3 has 15 amino acids. The CDR3 coding sequence is TGTGCCAGCAGCCCGGTAGCGGGGGGATCGGAGACCCAGTACTTC. Its translation: CASSPVAGGSETQYF.

The chain links TRBV5-1 to TRBJ2-3; D is undetermined. V lost 0 bases to trimming and J lost 4 bases, with 9 bases between them. CDR1 and CDR2 (germline): SGHRS, YFSETQ. The CDR3 runs 14 residues. In DNA, the CDR3 is TGCGCCAGCAGCTTGGATCGGTCTTCAGATACGCAGTATTTT. This sequence encodes CASSLDRSSDTQYF.

The V call is TRBV30, the J call TRBJ1-5; D remains unclear. The CDR3 contains 13 residues. CDR1 GTSNPN and CDR2 SVGIG come from the germline V gene (reference sequence). V was clipped by 1 base and J by 6 bases, with 10 bases between them. CDR3 amino acids: CAWSGGWRQPQHF. As DNA, the CDR3 is TGTGCCTGGAGTGGAGGGTGGCGTCAGCCCCAGCATTTT.

The chain combines TRBV7-8 with TRBJ1-1; D not certain. Germline V gene lookup returns CDR1 SGHVS and CDR2 FQNEAQ. The ends were cut back, 3 bases at V and 0 bases at J, with 8 bases in the middle. CDR3 length: 14 residues. CDR3 DNA: TGTGCCAGCAGCTTTGGCACCTTGAACACTGAAGCTTTCTTT. Amino acids: CASSFGTLNTEAFF.

The rearrangement links TRBV4-1 to TRBJ1-5; D might be TRBD1 (5 bases). V lost 4 bases, J lost 1 base, and 8 bases lay in between. CDR1 is MGHRA and CDR2 is YSYEKL in the germline V gene. CDR3 size: 14 residues. The CDR3 spells CASSRGASNQPQHF. The CDR3 DNA is TGCGCCAGCAGCCGTGGGGCGAGCAATCAGCCCCAGCATTTT.

V usage is TRBV5-1 and J usage is TRBJ2-7; 10 bases align to TRBD1. There are 14 residues in the CDR3. J was trimmed by 2 bases and V by 3 bases; bases with no gene match: 2. The germline V gene encodes CDR1 SGHRS and CDR2 YFSETQ. DNA of the CDR3: TGCGCCAGCAGCTCCGGGACAGGGGCCTACGAGCAGTACTTC. This sequence encodes CASSSGTGAYEQYF.

The rearrangement uses TRBV30 and TRBJ2-7; weak D call: TRBD2 (6 bases). The germline CDR1 and CDR2 sequences are GTSNPN and SVGIG (reference sequence). This CDR3 spans 10 amino acids. The V end lost 7 bases, the J end lost 3 bases, and 7 bases lay between the germline ends. CDR3 coding DNA: TGTGCCTCCGGGAGCTACGAGCAGTACTTC. Protein sequence: CASGSYEQYF.

V gene TRBV5-1 combines with J gene TRBJ2-7, with 9 positions matching TRBD1. V was clipped by 6 bases and J by 1 base; unmatched bases: 5. CDR1 is SGHRS, CDR2 YFSETQ, per germline. CDR3 length equals 14 residues. CDR3 in DNA: TGCGCCAGCAAGGGACAGGGAACTTCCTACGAGCAGTACTTC. Translation gives CASKGQGTSYEQYF.

This clone was observed a single time. The chain is built from TRBV4-1 and TRBJ2-7; possibly TRBD2 for D (6 bases). The CDR3 sequence is 13 residues long. The germline V and J ends were trimmed by 0 bases and 6 bases, with 9 bases remaining between them. The germline V gene encodes CDR1 MGHRA and CDR2 YSYEKL. The chain's CDR3 is CASSQEGGSEQYF. DNA for the CDR3: TGCGCCAGCAGCCAAGAGGGGGGAAGCGAGCAGTACTTC.

V gene TRBV7-2 combines with J gene TRBJ2-3; D not certain. V lost 5 bases, J lost 0 bases, and 12 bases lay in between. The CDR3 runs 15 residues. CDR1 SGHTA and CDR2 FQGNSA come from the germline V gene. CDR3 nucleotides: TGTGCCAGCAGCCCCTCCCGTACTAGCACAGATACGCAGTATTTT. Protein sequence: CASSPSRTSTDTQYF.

This rearrangement joins TRBV7-9 to TRBJ2-1; 8 nucleotides align to TRBD2. Germline CDR1 and CDR2: SEHNR and FQNEAQ (reference sequence). The V gene end was trimmed by 1 base and the J gene end by 6 bases; junction bases not matched to a gene: 5. There are 15 residues in the CDR3. For the CDR3, the DNA is TGTGCCAGCAGCTTAGGGCTAGCGGGTAGCAATGAGCAGTTCTTC. It encodes CASSLGLAGSNEQFF.

The table lists this clone with a count of one. The chain couples TRBV15 to TRBJ2-7; 7 bases match TRBD1. There are 15 residues in the CDR3. Germline V gene data show CDR1 as LNHNV and CDR2 as YYDKDF (reference sequence). V shed 2 bases and J 2 bases; nucleotides not matched to a gene: 6. The CDR3 loop is CATSRPDRDAYEQYF. CDR3 nucleotide sequence: TGTGCCACCAGCAGACCTGACAGGGACGCCTACGAGCAGTACTTC. Looking up the rest from reference TRBV15 and TRBJ2-7 gives the full variable domain: DAMVIQNPRYQVTQFGKPVTLSCSQTLNHNVMYWYQQKSSQAPKLLFHYYDKDFNNEADTPDNFQSRRPNTSFCFLDIRSPGLGDTAMYLCATSRPDRDAYEQYFGPGTRLTVT.

The chain uses TRBV19 and TRBJ2-3; D gene ambiguous. The CDR3 runs 10 residues. V was pared by 9 bases and J by 6 bases, with 7 bases between. Germline V lookup: CDR1 LNHDA, CDR2 SQIVND (reference sequence). CDR3 nucleotides: TGTGCCAGCAACGGGGATACGCAGTATTTT. Translated: CASNGDTQYF.

This sequence joins TRBV10-2 and TRBJ2-2; maybe TRBD2 (5 bases). The V and J ends lost 3 bases and 5 bases respectively, with 10 bases between them. The CDR3 covers 14 residues. In germline, CDR1 is WSHSY, CDR2 SAAADI. CDR3 region: CASSERGQTGELFF. CDR3 sequence (DNA): TGCGCCAGCAGTGAAAGAGGGCAAACCGGGGAGCTGTTTTTT.

This chain links TRBV7-9 with TRBJ1-2, with 8 bases that match TRBD1. CDR1 is SEHNR and CDR2 is FQNEAQ in the germline V gene (reference sequence). Trimming took 8 bases from V and 2 from J; bases not matched to a gene: 7. This CDR3 is built from 14 residues. CDR3 nucleotides: TGTGCCAGCGGGCAGGGGGCGCAGAACTATGGCTACACCTTC. Translation gives CASGQGAQNYGYTF.

The chain is built from TRBV28 and TRBJ2-7, with 11 bases identical to TRBD2. Unmatched junction bases numbered 12, after V lost 6 bases and J lost 5 bases. Germline V CDR1 and CDR2: MDHEN, SYDVKM. CDR3 length equals 16 residues. The CDR3 loop reads CASSPLTSGVWDEQYF. The CDR3 coding sequence is TGTGCCAGCAGCCCATTGACTAGCGGGGTTTGGGACGAGCAGTACTTC.

This rearrangement joins TRBV30 to TRBJ2-1; 12 nucleotides match TRBD2. The CDR3 runs to 16 residues. The V gene end was trimmed by 2 bases and the J gene end by 8 bases; junction bases not matched to a gene: 10. The germline V gene encodes CDR1 GTSNPN and CDR2 SVGIG (reference sequence). The CDR3 DNA reads TGTGCCTGGAGTACAACACCTAGCGGGGGGGCGCATGAGCAGTTCTTC. It is translated as CAWSTTPSGGAHEQFF.

The genes are TRBV29-1 and TRBJ2-5; D might be TRBD1 (5 bases). CDR1 is SQVTM and CDR2 is ANQGSEA in the germline V gene. V was trimmed by 3 bases and J by 2 bases, leaving 10 bases between them. This CDR3 is built from 13 residues. CDR3 region: CSVETETQETQYF. For the CDR3, the DNA is TGCAGCGTTGAGACAGAGACTCAAGAGACCCAGTACTTC.

The chain uses TRBV18 and TRBJ1-4; 7 nucleotides agree with TRBD1. This CDR3 region has 13 residues. Losses at the gene ends were 3 bases for V and 14 bases for J; bases not matched to a gene: 9. In germline, CDR1 is KGHSH, CDR2 LQKENI. The CDR3 nucleotides are TGTGCCAGCTCACCGAAAACAGGGGTAATGCTGTTTTTT. Translated: CASSPKTGVMLFF.

The chain uses TRBV2 and TRBJ1-3, with 8 bases fitting TRBD1. This CDR3 is built from 14 residues. After removal of 5 bases from V and 3 bases from J, the junction contained 3 bases not matched to a gene. The germline CDR1 and CDR2 sequences are SNHLY and FYNNEI. In DNA, the CDR3 is TGTGCCAGCAGTACAGACAGGGGTGGAAACACCATATATTTT. It specifies CASSTDRGGNTIYF.

The chain joins TRBV12-5 to TRBJ2-1, with D unclear. CDR3 length: 17 residues. Germline CDR1 and CDR2: LGHNT and FRNRAP. V was clipped by 2 bases and J by 7 bases, with 21 bases between them. DNA of the CDR3: TGTGCTAGTGGTTTGAGGATGGGCCCTCAACCACGTAATGAGCAGTTCTTC. Amino acids: CASGLRMGPQPRNEQFF.

This clone came up a few times. The chain couples TRBV19 to TRBJ1-1; TRBD1 is a possible D gene (6 bases). CDR1 is LNHDA, CDR2 SQIVND, per germline (reference sequence). Deletions cut 4 bases from V and 6 bases from J, with 6 bases between. The CDR3 covers 11 residues. This CDR3 reads CASSTGAEAFF. The CDR3 DNA is TGTGCCAGTAGTACAGGGGCTGAAGCTTTCTTT.